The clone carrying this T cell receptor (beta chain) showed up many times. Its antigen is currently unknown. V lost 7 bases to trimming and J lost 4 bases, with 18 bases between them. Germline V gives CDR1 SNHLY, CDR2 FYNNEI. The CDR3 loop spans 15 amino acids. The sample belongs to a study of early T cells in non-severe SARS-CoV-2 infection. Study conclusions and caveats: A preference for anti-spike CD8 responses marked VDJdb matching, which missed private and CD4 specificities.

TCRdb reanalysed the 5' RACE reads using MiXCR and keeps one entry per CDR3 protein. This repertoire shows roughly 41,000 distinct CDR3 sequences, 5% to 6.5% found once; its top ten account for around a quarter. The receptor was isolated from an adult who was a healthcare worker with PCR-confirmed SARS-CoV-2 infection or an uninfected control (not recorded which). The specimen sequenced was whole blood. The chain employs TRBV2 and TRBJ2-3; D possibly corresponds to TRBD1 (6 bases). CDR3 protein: CASTAGTKLPDTQYF. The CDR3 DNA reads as TGTGCCAGCACCGCTGGGACAAAATTACCAGATACGCAGTATTTT.